These T cell receptor beta chains were read from a single sample in a study of cytomegalovirus exposure and HLA in healthy donors. Method: immunoSEQ multiplex PCR; TCRdb's copy keeps in-frame clones and lacks some. The table lists 120,000 to 150,000 clones, around 75% of them singletons. The sequenced sample consisted of PBMCs. The receptors stem from a man between 35 and 55 years old in good health and CMV-seronegative. CDR3s include the opening cysteine and the closing phenylalanine or tryptophan. Fields, in order: clone size, J gene, V gene, D gene, CDR3 DNA, CDR3 protein. D genes are given only for firm matches. Only some rows state a clone size, as once, few, many or a class for expanded clones.

>few|TRBJ1-1|TRBV5-1|NA
TGCGCCAGCAGCTTGTCGGGGGTTTTTCCAGCTTTCTTT
CASSLSGVFPAFF
>NA|TRBJ2-2|TRBV9|TRBD2
TGTGCCAGCAGCCATAGCGGGGAAGGTGGAGGCGGGGAGCTGTTTTTT
CASSHSGEGGGGELFF
>NA|TRBJ2-1|TRBV5-1|NA
TGCGCCAGCAGCCTGGGAGATAGCTTTTATGGTGAGCAGTTCTTC
CASSLGDSFYGEQFF
>NA|TRBJ2-3|TRBV7-3|NA
TGTGCCAGCAGCTTTGACAGGACAGATACGCAGTATTTT
CASSFDRTDTQYF
>NA|TRBJ2-3|TRBV18|TRBD1
TGTGCCAGCTCACCCGACAGGGGAGATACGCAGTATTTT
CASSPDRGDTQYF
>NA|TRBJ2-5|TRBV4-1|NA
TGCGCCAGCAGCTCCCGACAGGTCGAAGAGACCCAGTACTTC
CASSSRQVEETQYF
>NA|TRBJ2-1|TRBV9|NA
TGTGCCAGCACCCCCGGGTCGAGGGACAATGAGCAGTTCTTC
CASTPGSRDNEQFF
>NA|TRBJ2-5|TRBV7-2|TRBD1
TGTGCCAGCAGCCGGGACAGGGGTGGAGAGACCCAGTACTTC
CASSRDRGGETQYF
>NA|TRBJ2-5|TRBV2|NA
TGTGCCAGCAGATTGGAGGAGACCCAGTACTTC
CASRLEETQYF
>NA|TRBJ2-2|TRBV27|TRBD1
TGTGCCAGCAGTCTTGCCGGGACAGGGGCCGGGGAGCTGTTTTTT
CASSLAGTGAGELFF
>NA|TRBJ1-6|TRBV19|NA
TGTGCCAGTTCTTCTCCGGGGTTGAAGAATTCACCCCTCCACTTT
CASSSPGLKNSPLHF
>NA|TRBJ1-1|TRBV27|NA
TGTGCCAGCAGTATACAGGGTGAGAGGACTGAAGCTTTCTTT
CASSIQGERTEAFF
>once|TRBJ2-2|TRBV18|TRBD1
TGTGCCAGCTCACCCGGGACAGGGGGCACCGGGGAGCTGTTTTTT
CASSPGTGGTGELFF
>few|TRBJ1-1|TRBV5-1|TRBD1
TGCGCCAGCAGCTTGCACAGGGGGCTCACTGAAGCTTTCTTT
CASSLHRGLTEAFF
>few|TRBJ2-7|TRBV6-5|TRBD1
TGTGCCAGCAGTTACGGGACCCAGGGGGACTACGAGCAGTACTTC
CASSYGTQGDYEQYF
>NA|TRBJ1-1|TRBV6-5|TRBD1
TGTGCCAGCACTGAACAGGGGTCTAGAGCTGAAGCTTTCTTT
CASTEQGSRAEAFF
>NA|TRBJ1-4|TRBV7-9|NA
TGTGCCAGCAGCAGCCGGACAGATCTGAATGAAAAACTGTTTTTT
CASSSRTDLNEKLFF
>NA|TRBJ2-7|TRBV6-5|TRBD1
TGTGCCAGCAGTTACCTCAGGGGGAGCTACGAGCAGTACTTC
CASSYLRGSYEQYF
>NA|TRBJ2-2|TRBV12-5|NA
TGTGCTAGTGGGTACAGGACAGTAAACACCGGGGAGCTGTTTTTT
CASGYRTVNTGELFF
>NA|TRBJ1-2|TRBV30|TRBD1
TGTGCCTGCTCATTGACAGGGACTAACTATGGCTACACCTTC
CACSLTGTNYGYTF
>few|TRBJ2-5|TRBV7-2|TRBD2
TGTGCCAGCAGCTACGGTCCGGGGGGGGAGACCCAGTACTTC
CASSYGPGGETQYF
>NA|TRBJ2-5|TRBV18|TRBD1
TGTGCCAGCGAAACAGGGGATGGGCAAGAGACCCAGTACTTC
CASETGDGQETQYF
>NA|TRBJ2-5|TRBV6-1|TRBD1
TGTGCCACCTCCGGGACAGGGGGCGCAGAGACCCAGTACTTC
CATSGTGGAETQYF
>NA|TRBJ1-2|TRBV7-8|TRBD1
TGTGCCAGCAGCTTAGAGGCCCAGGGGGCGGCTCCTTCCTATGGCTACACCTTC
CASSLEAQGAAPSYGYTF
>once|TRBJ2-7|TRBV11-2|NA
TGTGCCAGCAGCTCTAGGACAGACTACGAGCAGTACTTC
CASSSRTDYEQYF
>NA|TRBJ2-7|TRBV28|NA
TGTGCCAGCAGAGGTAACACGGGCTCCTACGAGCAGTACTTC
CASRGNTGSYEQYF
>NA|TRBJ2-6|TRBV12-5|NA
TGTGCTAGTGGTTCCGGGTTTGCTGGGGCCAACGTCCTGACTTTC
CASGSGFAGANVLTF
>NA|TRBJ1-4|TRBV12-5|NA
TGTGCTAGTGGTATATTCGGTTTCAATGAAAAACTGTTTTTT
CASGIFGFNEKLFF
>NA|TRBJ2-1|TRBV19|NA
TGTGCCAGTAGTATATCGGTTCCCCGGAGCCTAAATGAGCAGTTCTTC
CASSISVPRSLNEQFF
>few|TRBJ1-3|TRBV6-1|TRBD1
TGTGCCAGCAGTGAGGTCCCAGGGGGTAGATCTGGAAACACCATATATTTT
CASSEVPGGRSGNTIYF
>NA|TRBJ1-1|TRBV7-3|TRBD1
TGTGCCAGCAGCCGCGCAGGGACAGGGGGAAAGGAAGACACTGAAGCTTTCTTT
CASSRAGTGGKEDTEAFF
>NA|TRBJ2-2|TRBV30|NA
TGTGCCTGGAGTGTAGAGGGGGAGCTGTTTTTT
CAWSVEGELFF
>NA|TRBJ2-1|TRBV4-2|TRBD2
TGTGCCAGCAGCCGGGAGATTAGCGGGAGCTCCTACAATGAGCAGTTCTTC
CASSREISGSSYNEQFF
>few|TRBJ1-1|TRBV29-1|TRBD1
TGCAGCGCTGAGGACAGGGTCGCTTTCTTT
CSAEDRVAFF
>few|TRBJ1-2|TRBV19|TRBD1
TGTGCCAGTAGTATACGACAGGGGATGGGCTACACCTTC
CASSIRQGMGYTF
>NA|TRBJ2-1|TRBV9|TRBD2
TGTGCCAGTTCGCTAGCGGGGGGCTACAGCTCCTACAATGAGCAGTTCTTC
CASSLAGGYSSYNEQFF
>NA|TRBJ1-3|TRBV10-3|NA
TGTGCCATCAGTGGAGCCTTCTCTGGAAACACCATATATTTT
CAISGAFSGNTIYF
>NA|TRBJ1-1|TRBV7-9|NA
TGTTCCAGCACCACAGCTATACAGGGTTTGAACACTGAAGCTTTCTTT
CSSTTAIQGLNTEAFF
>NA|TRBJ1-2|TRBV4-3|TRBD1
TGCGCCAGCAGCCCGGGACAGGGCGGTATCTATGGCTACACCTTC
CASSPGQGGIYGYTF
>NA|TRBJ2-3|TRBV5-1|NA
TGCGCCAGCAGCCGAGAGACTGGTTACACAGATACGCAGTATTTT
CASSRETGYTDTQYF